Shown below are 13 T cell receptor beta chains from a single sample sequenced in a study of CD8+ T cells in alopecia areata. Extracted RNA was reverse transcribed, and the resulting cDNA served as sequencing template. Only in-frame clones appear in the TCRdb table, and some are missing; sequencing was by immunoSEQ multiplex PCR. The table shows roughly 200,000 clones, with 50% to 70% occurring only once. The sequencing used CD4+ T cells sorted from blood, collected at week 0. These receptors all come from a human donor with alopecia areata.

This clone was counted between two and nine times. The CDR3 loop is CSSVPLAGAVTDTQYF. The CDR3 coding sequence is TGCAGCTCGGTCCCCCTAGCGGGGGCGGTTACAGATACGCAGTATTTT. This chain uses TRBV29-1 with TRBJ2-3, with 10 bases aligning to TRBD2. Germline values: CDR1 SQVTM, CDR2 ANQGSEA. Trimming cost V 8 bases and J 3 bases; bases outside gene matches: 14. This CDR3 spans 16 amino acids.

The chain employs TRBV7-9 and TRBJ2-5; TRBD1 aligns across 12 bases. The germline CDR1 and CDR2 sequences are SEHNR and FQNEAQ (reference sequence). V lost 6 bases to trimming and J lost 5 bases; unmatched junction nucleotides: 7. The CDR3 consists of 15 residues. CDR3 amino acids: CASSSGTGGKETQYF. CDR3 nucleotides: TGTGCCAGCAGTTCCGGGACAGGGGGCAAGGAGACCCAGTACTTC.

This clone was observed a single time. CDR3 residues: CAISGQLNTGELFF. The CDR3 DNA reads TGTGCCATCAGTGGACAGCTAAACACCGGGGAGCTGTTTTTT. This chain uses TRBV10-3 with TRBJ2-2, with D possibly matching TRBD1 (5 bases). Per germline, CDR1 ENHRY and CDR2 SYGVKD. V was cut by 4 bases and J by 2 bases, with 8 bases left in between. This CDR3 has 14 amino acids.

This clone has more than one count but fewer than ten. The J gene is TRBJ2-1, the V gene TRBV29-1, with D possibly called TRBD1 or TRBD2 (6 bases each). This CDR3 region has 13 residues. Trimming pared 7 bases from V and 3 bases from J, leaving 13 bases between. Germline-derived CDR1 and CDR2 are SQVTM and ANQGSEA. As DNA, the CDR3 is TGCAGCGGGGGGGACACCCTCTACAATGAGCAGTTCTTC. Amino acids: CSGGDTLYNEQFF.

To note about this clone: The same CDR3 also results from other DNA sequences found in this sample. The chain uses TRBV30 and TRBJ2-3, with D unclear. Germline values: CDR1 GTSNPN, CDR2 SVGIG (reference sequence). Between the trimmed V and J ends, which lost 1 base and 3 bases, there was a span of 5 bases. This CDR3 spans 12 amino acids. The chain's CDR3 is CAWSGGTDTQYF. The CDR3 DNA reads TGTGCCTGGAGTGGGGGAACAGATACGCAGTATTTT.

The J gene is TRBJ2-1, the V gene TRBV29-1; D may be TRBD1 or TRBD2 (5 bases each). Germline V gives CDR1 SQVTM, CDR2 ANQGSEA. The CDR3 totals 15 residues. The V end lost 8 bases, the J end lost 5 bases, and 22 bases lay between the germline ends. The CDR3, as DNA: TGCAGCACCCGCCGAGGGTCGGACATGAACAATGAGCAGTTCTTC. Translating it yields CSTRRGSDMNNEQFF.

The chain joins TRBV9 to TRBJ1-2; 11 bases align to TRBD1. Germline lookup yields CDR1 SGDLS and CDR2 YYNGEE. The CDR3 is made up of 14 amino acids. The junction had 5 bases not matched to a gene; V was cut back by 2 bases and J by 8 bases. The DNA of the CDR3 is TGTGCCAGCAGCGTCGGGACAGGGGGTTACGGCTACACCTTC. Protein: CASSVGTGGYGYTF.

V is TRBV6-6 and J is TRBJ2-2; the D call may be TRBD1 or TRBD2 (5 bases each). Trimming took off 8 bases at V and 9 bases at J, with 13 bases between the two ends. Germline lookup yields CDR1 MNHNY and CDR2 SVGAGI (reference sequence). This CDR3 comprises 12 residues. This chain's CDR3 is CASGTVGRELFF. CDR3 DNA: TGTGCCAGCGGGACGGTGGGCCGGGAGCTGTTTTTT.

CDR3 protein: CASSQAGLAGGSDTQYF. For the CDR3, the DNA is TGCGCCAGCAGCCAGGCTGGACTAGCGGGGGGCTCCGATACGCAGTATTTT. The rearrangement uses TRBV4-1 and TRBJ2-3; TRBD2 matches at 14 bases. The CDR3 is made up of 17 amino acids. The V gene end was trimmed by 3 bases and the J gene end by 6 bases; junction bases not matched to a gene: 8. From germline, CDR1 is MGHRA and CDR2 YSYEKL.

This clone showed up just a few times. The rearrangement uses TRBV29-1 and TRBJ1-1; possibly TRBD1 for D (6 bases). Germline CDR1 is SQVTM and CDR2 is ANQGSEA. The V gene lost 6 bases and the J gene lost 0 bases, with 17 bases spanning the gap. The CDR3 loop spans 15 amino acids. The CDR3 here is CSVHRGGALNTEAFF. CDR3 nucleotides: TGCAGCGTCCACCGAGGGGGGGCCCTGAACACTGAAGCTTTCTTT.

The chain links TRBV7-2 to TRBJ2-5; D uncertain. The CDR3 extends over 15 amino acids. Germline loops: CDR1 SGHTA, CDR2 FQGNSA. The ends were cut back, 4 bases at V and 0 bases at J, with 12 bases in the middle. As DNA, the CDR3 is TGTGCCAGCAGCTATCTGTTCGATAACCAAGAGACCCAGTACTTC. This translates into CASSYLFDNQETQYF.

CDR3 bases: TGCAGCGTTGAAGAAGATAGCAATCAGCCCCAGCATTTT. Protein: CSVEEDSNQPQHF. V and J are TRBV29-1 and TRBJ1-5; D not certain. The germline gives CDR1 SQVTM, CDR2 ANQGSEA. Trimming removed 0 bases at V and 0 bases at J, with 3 bases between. The CDR3 consists of 13 residues.

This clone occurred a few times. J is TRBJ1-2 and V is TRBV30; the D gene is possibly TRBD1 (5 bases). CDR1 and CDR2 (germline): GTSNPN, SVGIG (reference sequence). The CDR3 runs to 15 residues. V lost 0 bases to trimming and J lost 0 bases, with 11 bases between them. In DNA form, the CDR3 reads TGTGCCTGGAGTGTGGACACCATGTCTAACTATGGCTACACCTTC. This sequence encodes CAWSVDTMSNYGYTF.